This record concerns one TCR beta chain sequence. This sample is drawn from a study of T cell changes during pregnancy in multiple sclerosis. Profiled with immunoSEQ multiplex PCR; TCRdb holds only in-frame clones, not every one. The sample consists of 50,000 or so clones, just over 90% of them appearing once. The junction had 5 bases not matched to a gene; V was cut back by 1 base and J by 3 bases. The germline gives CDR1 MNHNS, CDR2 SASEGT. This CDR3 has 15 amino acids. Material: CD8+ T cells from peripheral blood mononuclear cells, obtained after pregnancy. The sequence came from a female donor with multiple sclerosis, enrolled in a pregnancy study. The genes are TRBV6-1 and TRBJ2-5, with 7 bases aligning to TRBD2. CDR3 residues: CASSEERGAKETQYF. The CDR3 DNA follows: TGTGCCAGCAGTGAAGAGCGGGGTGCCAAAGAGACCCAGTACTTC.